This passage covers 7 T cell receptor beta chains from one sample sequenced in a study of T cells in Graves' hyperthyroidism and ophthalmopathy. RNA transcripts were the template for amplifying TCR beta CDR3 regions. First-round RT-PCR of the TCR CDR3 relied on the HTBI primer set. TCRdb analysed the multiplex PCR reads with MiXCR anew, one entry per CDR3 protein. The table shows approximately 610,000 distinct CDR3 sequences, with about 15% occurring only once. Sequenced: blood. All receptors derive from a middle-aged woman with Graves' ophthalmopathy.

This clonotype was found many times. The chain uses TRBV12-3 or TRBV12-4 and TRBJ2-6; D is possibly TRBD1 (5 bases). V dropped 7 bases and J dropped 0 bases, with 16 bases sitting between them. This CDR3 contains 17 residues. CDR3 amino acids: CASILGASYSGANVLTF. CDR3 DNA sequence: TGTGCCAGCATCTTAGGGGCCAGCTACTCTGGGGCCAACGTCCTGACTTTC.

The sample holds many counts of this clonotype. This chain joins TRBV10-3 and TRBJ2-7; TRBD2 matches at 11 bases. CDR1 is ENHRY and CDR2 is SYGVKD in the germline V gene. The CDR3 runs 17 residues. The V and J ends lost 3 bases and 2 bases, in that order; junction bases with no gene match: 9. CDR3 DNA sequence: TGTGCCATCAGTGACCCCACTAGCGGGAGCTCCACCTACGAGCAGTACTTC. Translation: CAISDPTSGSSTYEQYF.

This clonotype was seen a few times. This sequence joins TRBV20-1 and TRBJ2-2; 10 bases map to TRBD2. CDR3 length equals 15 residues. Germline loops: CDR1 DFQATT, CDR2 SNEGSKA (reference sequence). With V trimmed by 0 bases and J by 6 bases, 4 bases remained unmatched. The CDR3 region is CSARESLAGAGELFF. The DNA for the CDR3 is TGCAGTGCTAGAGAGAGCCTAGCGGGAGCCGGGGAGCTGTTTTTT.

This clonotype was recorded a few times. The CDR3 is CASSSHWTSSSVPNTDTQYF. CDR3 DNA sequence: TGTGCCAGCAGTTCTCACTGGACTAGCTCCTCGGTACCAAACACAGATACGCAGTATTTT. The V and J genes are TRBV26 and TRBJ2-3; the listed D gene, TRBD2, was not tested against the DNA. TRBV26 is a recognized pseudogene. This CDR3 spans 20 amino acids.

This clonotype was found many times. This chain links TRBV24-1 with TRBJ1-1; D is ambiguous. Trimming took 2 bases from V and 8 from J, leaving 11 bases between them. The CDR3 length is 13 residues. Germline V gene sequence: CDR1 KGHDR, CDR2 SFDVKD. The CDR3 nucleotides are TGTGCCACCAGTGATTCTCCGGGGAGGGAAGCTTTCTTT. Its protein product is CATSDSPGREAFF.

This clonotype was seen many times. As DNA, the CDR3 is TGCAGCGTTGAAGTTAACCACTGGGGCCTTAGCGGGAGTCCACCGGAGACCCAGTACTTC. Protein: CSVEVNHWGLSGSPPETQYF. The V and J genes are TRBV29-1 and TRBJ2-5; 9 positions match TRBD2. This CDR3 is built from 20 residues. CDR1 and CDR2 (germline): SQVTM, ANQGSEA. J was trimmed by 5 bases and V by 1 base; bases with no gene match: 23.

A few counts support this clonotype. The V call is TRBV5-1, the J call TRBJ1-1; D is unclear. CDR3 length: 14 amino acids. The germline V and J ends were trimmed by 0 bases and 11 bases, with 17 bases remaining between them. Germline V gene lookup returns CDR1 SGHRS and CDR2 YFSETQ. CDR3 nucleotides: TGCGCCAGCAGCTTGGATCCAGATAGTATTGGGGCTTTCTTT. Translating it yields CASSLDPDSIGAFF.